The 21 T cell receptor beta chains below were found in one sample sequenced in a study of identifying expanded T cells in peripheral blood (dated by TCRdb to about 2019). Library creation used the immunoSEQ multiplex PCR assay. Entries here come from immuneACCESS through TCRdb and include only in-frame sequences with V and J called. Some clones fail to appear in such tables; in the studies checked, an unresolved V gene covers under half of the shortfall, and the cause of the remainder is unknown. The sample contains about 80,000 clones, more than 75% of them found a single time. The ten biggest clones cover roughly 20% of the sample. The sequencing input was blood. The receptors were gathered from a person aged 18 to 70 in good health.

The chain employs TRBV4-3 and TRBJ2-3, with D perhaps matching TRBD1 or TRBD2 (5 bases each). The V end lost 3 bases, the J end lost 0 bases, and 16 bases lay between the germline ends. The CDR3 sequence is 17 residues long. From germline, CDR1 is LGHNA and CDR2 YSLEER. The CDR3 region has the DNA TGCGCCAGCAGCCACACCTCCGGGGCTATAAGCACAGATACGCAGTATTTT. Protein product: CASSHTSGAISTDTQYF.

The chain recombines TRBV7-2 with TRBJ2-3, with 12 positions matching TRBD2. The J segment lost 15 bases and the V segment lost 1 base, leaving 5 bases of the junction unmatched. Germline V gene data show CDR1 as SGHTA and CDR2 as FQGNSA. The CDR3 totals 13 residues. CDR3 nucleotide sequence: TGTGCCAGCAGCTTAGGGACTAGCGGGGCCTCTTATTTT. As protein: CASSLGTSGASYF.

V is TRBV28 and J is TRBJ2-3, with D possibly matching TRBD2 (7 bases). CDR1 is MDHEN and CDR2 is SYDVKM in the germline V gene. CDR3 size: 17 residues. V lost 5 bases and J lost 4, with 22 bases in between. The CDR3 DNA sequence: TGTGCCAGCAGTGGGACTTACTGGGAGGGGGTGGCAGATACGCAGTATTTT. This sequence encodes CASSGTYWEGVADTQYF.

In DNA form, the CDR3 reads TGTGCCAGCAGCGTTGGGACAGCCTCCCGGTTGTACTTC. Translating gives CASSVGTASRLYF. J is TRBJ2-7 and V is TRBV5-6; 7 positions match TRBD1. This CDR3 comprises 13 residues. Germline CDR1 is SGHDT and CDR2 is YYEEEE. The trim removed 4 bases at V and 12 bases at J, leaving 13 bases unmatched.

This clone has more than one count but fewer than ten. The chain combines TRBV2 with TRBJ1-5; TRBD1 might be the D (6 bases). Trimming cost V 7 bases and J 5 bases, with 12 bases left between them. Looked up from germline, CDR1 is SNHLY and CDR2 is FYNNEI. CDR3 length: 13 amino acids. Here the CDR3 DNA reads TGTGCCAGCATGTGGGGGGCTGATCAGCCCCAGCATTTT. It codes for CASMWGADQPQHF.

In nucleotides, the CDR3 is TGTGCCAGCTCATTGGTAAAGGGGCAGCATCAGCCCCAGCATTTT. Its translation: CASSLVKGQHQPQHF. This chain joins TRBV18 and TRBJ1-5; a possible D gene is TRBD1 (5 bases). The germline gives CDR1 KGHSH, CDR2 LQKENI. The CDR3 contains 15 residues. Trimming took 5 bases from V and 5 from J, leaving 16 bases between them.

This clone was recorded only once. The V call is TRBV6-4, the J call TRBJ2-5; the D gene is possibly TRBD1 (5 bases). Trimming cost V 0 bases and J 3 bases, with 20 bases left between them. The CDR3 runs 18 residues. The germline CDR1 and CDR2 sequences are MRHNA and SNTAGT. Here the CDR3 reads CASSDSPMKGGREETQYF. The CDR3 DNA reads as TGTGCCAGCAGTGACTCGCCTATGAAGGGCGGCAGGGAAGAGACCCAGTACTTC.

The CDR3 region is CASSLVGNEQFF. The CDR3, as DNA: TGTGCCAGCAGCTTAGTGGGGAATGAGCAGTTCTTC. J is TRBJ2-1 and V is TRBV7-2; D is unclear. The germline gives CDR1 SGHTA, CDR2 FQGNSA. Trimming left V 1 base short and J 7 bases short, with 5 bases between. The length of the CDR3 is 12 residues.

This chain joins TRBV5-8 and TRBJ1-2; D remains unclear. The CDR3 spans 14 residues. With 0 bases removed from V and 5 bases from J, the gap between germline ends came to 11 bases. Germline CDR1 reads SGHTS; CDR2 reads YDEGEE. DNA for the CDR3: TGTGCCAGCAGCTTGGCCGGAATGTTGTATGGCTACACCTTC. Protein product: CASSLAGMLYGYTF.

This clone was observed a few times. V usage is TRBV7-9 and J usage is TRBJ2-7, with D possibly TRBD2 on 6 matching bases. Per germline, CDR1 SEHNR and CDR2 FQNEAQ (reference sequence). Deletions cut 5 bases from V and 8 bases from J, with 16 bases between. The CDR3 runs 13 residues. The CDR3 nucleotides read TGTGCCAGCAGCCCGTCCCTGGAGGGAAAGCAGTACTTC. This codes for CASSPSLEGKQYF.

The V gene is TRBV6-5, the J gene TRBJ1-1, with 8 bases identical to TRBD1. The length of the CDR3 is 15 residues. The V and J ends lost 7 bases and 1 base, in that order; junction bases with no gene match: 8. Germline loops: CDR1 MNHEY, CDR2 SVGAGI. The CDR3 loop is CASIKRDRTNTEAFF. The DNA of the CDR3 is TGTGCCAGCATCAAACGGGACAGGACGAACACTGAAGCTTTCTTT.

The V call is TRBV11-2, the J call TRBJ1-2; 7 nucleotides align to TRBD1. V lost 5 bases and J lost 4; bases outside the gene matches: 7. This CDR3 region has 14 residues. Germline values: CDR1 SGHAT, CDR2 FQNNGV. The CDR3: CASSQQGTVYGYTF. CDR3 in DNA: TGTGCCAGCAGCCAACAGGGGACCGTCTATGGCTACACCTTC.

The V call is TRBV5-4, the J call TRBJ1-4, with a weak D call TRBD1 (6 bases). The V end was cut by 4 bases, the J end by 6 bases, with 13 bases between. The CDR3 sequence is 14 residues long. Germline V CDR1 and CDR2: SGHNT, YYREEE (reference sequence). This CDR3 is CASSLGGADEKLFF. As DNA, the CDR3 is TGTGCCAGCAGCCTGGGGGGCGCGGATGAAAAACTGTTTTTT. Filled out from reference TRBV5-4 and TRBJ1-4, the complete variable domain reads ETGVTQSPTHLIKTRGQQVTLRCSSQSGHNTVSWYQQALGQGPQFIFQYYREEENGRGNFPPRFSGLQFPNYSSELNVNALELDDSALYLCASSLGGADEKLFFGSGTQLSVL.

This chain links TRBV2 with TRBJ2-5; possible D gene TRBD2, 6 bases. V dropped 4 bases and J dropped 3 bases, with 9 bases sitting between them. Germline CDR1 is SNHLY and CDR2 is FYNNEI. The CDR3 runs to 13 residues. This CDR3 is CASSVEGEETQYF. CDR3 sequence (DNA): TGTGCCAGCAGTGTGGAGGGAGAAGAGACCCAGTACTTC.

CDR3 in DNA: TGTGCCAGCAGTCCGGCAGGAGGGGGCGGTGGCTACACCTTC. Its translation: CASSPAGGGGGYTF. V usage is TRBV6-5 and J usage is TRBJ1-2; 7 bases line up with TRBD1. The junction had 10 bases not matched to a gene; V was cut back by 5 bases and J by 7 bases. This CDR3 region has 14 residues. CDR1 MNHEY and CDR2 SVGAGI come from the germline V gene.

The genes are TRBV7-9 and TRBJ2-7, with TRBD1 as a possible D gene (6 bases). Germline CDR1 reads SEHNR; CDR2 reads FQNEAQ (reference sequence). This CDR3 contains 15 residues. Trimming pared 3 bases from V and 2 bases from J, leaving 14 bases between. CDR3 sequence (DNA): TGTGCCAGCAGCTTTTTGGACAGCCTTCCCTACGAGCAGTACTTC. Its translation: CASSFLDSLPYEQYF.

This chain links TRBV18 with TRBJ1-2, with 9 bases matching TRBD1. With 3 bases clipped from V and 4 bases from J, the junction kept 9 bases outside the gene matches. The length of the CDR3 is 16 residues. CDR1 and CDR2 (germline): KGHSH, LQKENI. For the CDR3, the DNA is TGTGCCAGCTCACCGATGGGACAGGGTCCTACCTATGGCTACACCTTC. Amino acids: CASSPMGQGPTYGYTF.

The chain uses TRBV4-1 and TRBJ1-3; D uncertain. Trimming took 5 bases from V and 0 from J, leaving 17 bases between them. This CDR3 has 17 residues. Germline V gene sequence: CDR1 MGHRA, CDR2 YSYEKL. CDR3 in amino acids: CASSIPPGGVSGNTIYF. The CDR3 coding sequence is TGCGCCAGCAGCATTCCGCCCGGCGGTGTCTCTGGAAACACCATATATTTT.

This chain joins TRBV4-3 and TRBJ2-7; D is perhaps TRBD2 (6 bases). This CDR3 is 14 amino acids long. CDR1 is LGHNA, CDR2 YSLEER, per germline. Trimming pared 5 bases from V and 4 bases from J, leaving 15 bases between. The CDR3: CASSINPGRYEQYF. CDR3 sequence (DNA): TGCGCCAGCAGCATAAACCCTGGGAGGTACGAGCAGTACTTC.

V and J are TRBV7-2 and TRBJ1-2, with D perhaps matching TRBD1 (5 bases). The CDR3 contains 15 residues. The V end lost 8 bases, the J end lost 3 bases, and 19 bases lay between the germline ends. The germline gives CDR1 SGHTA, CDR2 FQGNSA. The CDR3: CASRSMGVGDYGYTF. The CDR3 DNA follows: TGTGCCAGCCGAAGTATGGGGGTTGGTGACTATGGCTACACCTTC.

The chain is built from TRBV20-1 and TRBJ2-5; D uncertain. The V end lost 2 bases, the J end lost 5 bases, and 6 bases lay between the germline ends. In germline, CDR1 is DFQATT, CDR2 SNEGSKA (reference sequence). The CDR3 is made up of 11 amino acids. CDR3 nucleotides: TGCAGTGCTAGACCGGCGGAGACCCAGTACTTC. Protein: CSARPAETQYF.